Below are 14 T cell receptor beta chains sequenced from a single sample in a study of spatial heterogeneity in lung cancer. Specified time point: sample taken at primary tumor resection. No cells were sorted before sequencing. The whole RNA sequenced was extracted from tumor, nontumor lung or frozen PBMC. TCRdb analysed the 5' RACE reads with MiXCR anew, one entry per CDR3 protein. The repertoire holds approximately 11,000 distinct CDR3 sequences, with 3.9% as singletons. The sample here was normal lung tissue next to the tumor, taken at surgery. The receptors originated from a male donor with early-stage non-small cell lung cancer.

This clonotype was seen repeatedly, ten times or more. The chain employs TRBV7-3 and TRBJ2-1; TRBD2 matches at 7 bases. With V trimmed by 5 bases and J by 0 bases, 7 bases remained unmatched. The CDR3 extends over 16 amino acids. Germline assignment: CDR1 SGHTA and CDR2 FQGTGA. The chain's CDR3 is CASSPVGGSSYNEQFF. Written as DNA, the CDR3 is TGTGCCAGCAGCCCCGTGGGGGGGAGCTCCTACAATGAGCAGTTCTTC.

The table lists this clonotype with many counts. The V gene is TRBV7-2, the J gene TRBJ2-5; 11 nucleotides agree with TRBD2. The CDR3 sequence is 17 residues long. In germline, CDR1 is SGHTA, CDR2 FQGNSA. The J segment lost 2 bases and the V segment lost 3 bases, leaving 8 bases of the junction unmatched. In DNA, the CDR3 is TGTGCCAGCAGCTTTAGCGGGGGGGCCGGAAATCAAGAGACCCAGTACTTC. Its protein product is CASSFSGGAGNQETQYF.

This clonotype is judged medium-sized (0.01 to 0.1%). V and J are TRBV5-1 and TRBJ2-7; 12 nucleotides align to TRBD2. Losses at the gene ends were 4 bases for V and 5 bases for J; bases not matched to a gene: 7. Germline V gene lookup returns CDR1 SGHRS and CDR2 YFSETQ. This CDR3 has 15 amino acids. The CDR3 nucleotides read TGCGCCAGCAGCCCGAGGACTAGCGGGAATAACGAGCAGTACTTC. This translates into CASSPRTSGNNEQYF. The full variable domain, in which reference TRBV5-1 and TRBJ2-7 provide the parts outside the CDR3, is KAGVTQTPRYLIKTRGQQVTLSCSPISGHRSVSWYQQTPGQGLQFLFEYFSETQRNKGNFPGRFSGRQFSNSRSEMNVSTLELGDSALYLCASSPRTSGNNEQYFGPGTRLTVT.

This clonotype has ten or more counts. This sequence joins TRBV7-8 and TRBJ2-7, with D possibly being TRBD2 (7 bases). Germline V gene sequence: CDR1 SGHVS, CDR2 FQNEAQ. This CDR3 comprises 17 residues. V lost 1 base, J lost 2 bases, and 18 bases lay in between. In nucleotides, the CDR3 is TGTGCCAGCAGCTTAGGAGGGAGGGCGGGGGCTACCTACGAGCAGTACTTC. Its translation is CASSLGGRAGATYEQYF. The entire variable domain, with the rest obtained from reference TRBV7-8 and TRBJ2-7, is as follows: GAGVSQSPRYKVAKRGQDVALRCDPISGHVSLFWYQQALGQGPEFLTYFQNEAQLDKSGLPSDRFFAERPEGSVSTLKIQRTQQEDSAVYLCASSLGGRAGATYEQYFGPGTRLTVT.

This clonotype was counted at least ten times. The chain combines TRBV5-1 with TRBJ2-7; 7 nucleotides match TRBD2. The ends lost 3 bases at V and 2 bases at J; junction bases unmatched: 5. The CDR3 is 14 residues long. The germline gives CDR1 SGHRS, CDR2 YFSETQ. CDR3 residues: CASSSLAGTYEQYF. The DNA for the CDR3 is TGCGCCAGCAGCTCATTAGCGGGTACCTACGAGCAGTACTTC.

This clonotype is termed medium-sized. The chain combines TRBV7-2 with TRBJ1-4; D is unclear. The germline V gene has CDR1 SGHTA and CDR2 FQGNSA. The CDR3 runs 14 residues. Trimming removed 3 bases from V and 0 bases from J, with 5 bases in between. The CDR3 DNA follows: TGTGCCAGCAGCTTTGACGCAACTAATGAAAAACTGTTTTTT. It specifies CASSFDATNEKLFF.

Ten or more counts support this clonotype. Here the CDR3 DNA reads TGTGCCAGCAGTTTATCCATCAGGGAAGAGACCCAGTACTTC. Translation gives CASSLSIREETQYF. The chain recombines TRBV28 with TRBJ2-5; maybe TRBD1 (5 bases). With 1 base removed from V and 3 bases from J, the gap between germline ends came to 9 bases. The CDR3 spans 14 residues. Per the germline V gene, CDR1 is MDHEN and CDR2 is SYDVKM. The variable domain in full, completed from reference TRBV28 and TRBJ2-5, reads DVKVTQSSRYLVKRTGEKVFLECVQDMDHENMFWYRQDPGLGLRLIYFSYDVKMKEKGDIPEGYSVSREKKERFSLILESASTNQTSMYLCASSLSIREETQYFGPGTRLLVL.

At least ten counts were recorded for this clonotype. CDR3 region: CASSRNVGTSGRAEQFF. CDR3 bases: TGTGCCAGCAGCCGGAATGTAGGGACTAGCGGGAGAGCTGAGCAGTTCTTC. This rearrangement joins TRBV11-2 to TRBJ2-1; TRBD2 agrees at 14 bases. The CDR3 has 17 amino acids. With V trimmed by 5 bases and J by 9 bases, 12 bases remained unmatched. CDR1 is SGHAT and CDR2 is FQNNGV in the germline V gene.

The genes are TRBV30 and TRBJ2-7; D may be TRBD1 (5 bases). V was cut by 0 bases and J by 3 bases, with 9 bases left in between. Germline-derived CDR1 and CDR2 are GTSNPN and SVGIG (reference sequence). This CDR3 has 13 residues. This chain's CDR3 is CAWSVGALYEQYF. CDR3 bases: TGTGCCTGGAGTGTAGGGGCCCTCTACGAGCAGTACTTC.

This clonotype was detected many times. The rearrangement joins TRBV20-1 to TRBJ1-5; 10 bases map to TRBD1. There are 14 residues in the CDR3. J was trimmed by 7 bases and V by 6 bases; bases with no gene match: 9. CDR1 DFQATT and CDR2 SNEGSKA come from the germline V gene (reference sequence). DNA of the CDR3: TGCAGTGCCGCGGACAGGGGGGGATTGCAGCCCCAGCATTTT. This encodes CSAADRGGLQPQHF.

This clonotype was recorded at least ten times. V gene TRBV11-1 combines with J gene TRBJ2-1; D not resolved. CDR3 length: 12 amino acids. The ends were cut back, 1 base at V and 9 bases at J, with 7 bases in the middle. Germline lookup yields CDR1 SGHAT and CDR2 FQDESV (reference sequence). CDR3 sequence reads: CASSLVVGEQFF. The CDR3 DNA sequence: TGTGCCAGCAGCTTAGTAGTCGGTGAGCAGTTCTTC.

This clonotype was detected ten times or more. V gene TRBV28 combines with J gene TRBJ2-5; 10 nucleotides align to TRBD2. The CDR3 has 15 residues. Germline V gene sequence: CDR1 MDHEN, CDR2 SYDVKM. The trim removed 7 bases at V and 6 bases at J, leaving 11 bases unmatched. This CDR3 reads CASTPPAGGAKTQYF. In DNA form, the CDR3 reads TGTGCCAGCACCCCCCCAGCGGGGGGGGCGAAGACCCAGTACTTC.

This clonotype was recorded many times. The chain employs TRBV20-1 and TRBJ2-1, with D hard to call. Germline values: CDR1 DFQATT, CDR2 SNEGSKA (reference sequence). Trimming cost V 8 bases and J 0 bases, with 14 bases left between them. This CDR3 is built from 14 residues. CDR3 sequence reads: CSTVPISSYNEQFF. The CDR3 nucleotides are TGCAGTACAGTTCCGATAAGCTCCTACAATGAGCAGTTCTTC.

This clonotype has at least ten counts. The rearrangement uses TRBV29-1 and TRBJ1-2; D remains ambiguous. The V gene lost 4 bases and the J gene lost 2 bases, with 8 bases spanning the gap. Germline CDR1 is SQVTM and CDR2 is ANQGSEA. The CDR3 contains 12 residues. As DNA, the CDR3 is TGCAGCGTTGTCAGGCCGAACTATGGCTACACCTTC. Amino acids: CSVVRPNYGYTF.